This T cell receptor beta chain was captured by sequencing in a study of blood T cell repertoires in COVID-19. Turning to the study itself: The analysed material was cDNA or gDNA that came from T cells, B-cell-depleted T cells, or PBMCs.

The data were produced by immunoSEQ multiplex PCR, yet TCRdb's version contains in-frame clones alone and is incomplete. The table includes tens of thousands of clones, under 90% detected once. The CDR3 sequence is 16 residues long. V lost 4 bases and J lost 0; bases outside the gene matches: 6. CDR1 is SGHTA, CDR2 FQGNSA, per germline. The clonotype was recovered from a human donor in a cohort sampled during active COVID-19. Sequencing was done on a sample of peripheral blood. This chain links TRBV7-2 with TRBJ1-1, with 9 bases aligning to TRBD1. CDR3 loop: CASSYYGTGLNTEAFF. The CDR3 DNA is TGTGCCAGCAGCTACTACGGGACAGGGCTGAACACTGAAGCTTTCTTT.